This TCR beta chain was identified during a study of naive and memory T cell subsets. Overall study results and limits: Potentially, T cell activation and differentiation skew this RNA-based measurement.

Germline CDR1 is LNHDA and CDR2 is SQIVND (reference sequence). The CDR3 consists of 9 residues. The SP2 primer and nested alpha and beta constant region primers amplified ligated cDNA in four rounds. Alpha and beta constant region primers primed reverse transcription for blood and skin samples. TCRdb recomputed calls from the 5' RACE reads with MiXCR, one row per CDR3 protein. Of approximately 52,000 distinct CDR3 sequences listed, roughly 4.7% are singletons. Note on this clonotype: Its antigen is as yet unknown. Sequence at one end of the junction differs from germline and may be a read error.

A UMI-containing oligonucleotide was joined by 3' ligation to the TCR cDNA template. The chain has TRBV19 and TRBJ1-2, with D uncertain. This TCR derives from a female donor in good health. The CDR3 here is CPVLYGDTF. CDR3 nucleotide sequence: TGTCCTGTACTCTATGGCGACACCTTC.